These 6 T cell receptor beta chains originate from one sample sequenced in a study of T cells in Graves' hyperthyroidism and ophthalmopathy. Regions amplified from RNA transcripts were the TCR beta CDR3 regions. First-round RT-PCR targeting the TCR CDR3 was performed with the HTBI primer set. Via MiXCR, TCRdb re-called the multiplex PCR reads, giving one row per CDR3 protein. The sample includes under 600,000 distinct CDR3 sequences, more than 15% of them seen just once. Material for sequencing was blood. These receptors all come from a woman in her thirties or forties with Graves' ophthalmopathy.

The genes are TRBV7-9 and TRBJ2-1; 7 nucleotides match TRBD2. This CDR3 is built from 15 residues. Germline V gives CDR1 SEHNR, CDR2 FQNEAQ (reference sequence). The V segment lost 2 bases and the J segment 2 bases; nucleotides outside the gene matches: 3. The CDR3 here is CASSLLAATYNEQFF. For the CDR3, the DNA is TGTGCCAGCAGCTTACTAGCGGCGACCTACAATGAGCAGTTCTTC.

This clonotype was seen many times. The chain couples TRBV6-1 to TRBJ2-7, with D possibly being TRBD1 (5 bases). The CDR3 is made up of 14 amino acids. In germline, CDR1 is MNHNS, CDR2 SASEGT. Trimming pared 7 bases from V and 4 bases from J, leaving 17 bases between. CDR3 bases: TGTGCCAGCACCGACCAAGAAAGGGGATACGAGCAGTACTTC. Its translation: CASTDQERGYEQYF.

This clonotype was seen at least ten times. CDR3 DNA: TGCAGTGCCGGACAGGGATCAGCAGATACGCAGTATTTT. This translates into CSAGQGSADTQYF. This chain joins TRBV20-1 and TRBJ2-3, with 8 bases identical to TRBD1. V lost 6 bases to trimming and J lost 4 bases; unmatched junction nucleotides: 6. The CDR3 runs to 13 residues. Germline assignment: CDR1 DFQATT and CDR2 SNEGSKA (reference sequence).

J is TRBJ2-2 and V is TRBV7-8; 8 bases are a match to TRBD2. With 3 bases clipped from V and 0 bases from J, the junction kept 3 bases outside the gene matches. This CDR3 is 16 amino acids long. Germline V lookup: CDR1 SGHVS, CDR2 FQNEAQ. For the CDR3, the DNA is TGTGCCAGCAGCTTGAATAGCGGGGCGAACACCGGGGAGCTGTTTTTT. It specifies CASSLNSGANTGELFF.

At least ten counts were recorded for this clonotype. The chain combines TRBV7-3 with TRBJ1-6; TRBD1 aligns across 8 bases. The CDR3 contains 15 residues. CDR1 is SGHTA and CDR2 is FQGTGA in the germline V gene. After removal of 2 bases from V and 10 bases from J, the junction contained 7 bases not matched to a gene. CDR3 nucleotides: TGTGCCAGCAGCTTAGGACAGGGAACGGGCTCACCCCTCCACTTT. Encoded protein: CASSLGQGTGSPLHF.

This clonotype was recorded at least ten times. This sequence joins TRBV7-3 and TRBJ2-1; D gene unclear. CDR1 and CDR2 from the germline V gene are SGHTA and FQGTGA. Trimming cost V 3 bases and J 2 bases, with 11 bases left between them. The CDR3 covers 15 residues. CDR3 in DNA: TGTGCCAGCAGCTTGGTAGCACTCACCTACAATGAGCAGTTCTTC. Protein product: CASSLVALTYNEQFF.